This T cell receptor beta chain was captured in a study of molecular identifiers for immune sequencing clone quantification. V shed 0 bases, J shed 3 bases, and the junction held 5 bases outside the gene matches. The germline V gene has CDR1 DFQATT and CDR2 SNEGSKA (reference sequence). The CDR3 has 14 residues. TCRdb re-called the PCR reads with MiXCR, one entry per CDR3 protein. The sample yields roughly 630,000 distinct CDR3 sequences, roughly 25% seen once. The sample consisted of naive CD8+ T cells from blood, with Jurkat cell RNA spiked in. The subset denotes: FACS-sorted CD8+CD4-CCR7+CD45RA+ naive T cells. The TCR sequence derives from a human donor in good health. Some libraries in this study had Jurkat cell RNA spiked in. The chain uses TRBV20-1 and TRBJ2-7; 7 bases are shared with TRBD2. Here the CDR3 DNA reads TGCAGTGCTAGAGAACTAGCGCCAAGCTACGAGCAGTACTTC. Translating gives CSARELAPSYEQYF.